The rows below give T cell receptor beta chains drawn from one sample of a study of blood T cell repertoires in COVID-19. Profiled with immunoSEQ multiplex PCR; TCRdb holds only in-frame clones, not every one. The table records approximately 71,000 clones, just over 85% of them present only once. Sample: peripheral blood. These receptors originate from a human donor in a cohort sampled during active COVID-19. Both conserved end residues are part of each CDR3. D genes are given only for firm matches. Clone size is stated in some rows and not others, as once, few, many or a class when expanded.

CDR3nt	CDR3aa	d_gene	abundance	j_gene	v_gene
TGTGCCTGGAGTAGGCAGGCCCGCAATCAGCCCCAGCATTTT	CAWSRQARNQPQHF	NA	NA	TRBJ1-5	TRBV30
TGTGCCAGTAGTTCCGGACAGGGATCTAACTATGGCTACACCTTC	CASSSGQGSNYGYTF	TRBD1	NA	TRBJ1-2	TRBV19
TGTGCCAGCAGCTTGAGGGGGGGAAACACCGGGGAGCTGTTTTTT	CASSLRGGNTGELFF	NA	few	TRBJ2-2	TRBV5-4
TGCGCCAGCAGCTTGGACAGTAACAATGAGCAGTTCTTC	CASSLDSNNEQFF	NA	NA	TRBJ2-1	TRBV5-1
TGTGCCAGCAGTTACTTATCCGGGACTAGCGGGAGACAGCAGTTCTTC	CASSYLSGTSGRQQFF	TRBD2	NA	TRBJ2-1	TRBV6-5
TGTGCCAGCAGCTTAGGACTAGCGGGGGCCGTCTCCTACGAGCAGTACTTC	CASSLGLAGAVSYEQYF	TRBD2	NA	TRBJ2-7	TRBV7-8
TGTGCCAGCAGTGAAGGCACAGGGGGCATCAATCAGCCCCAGCATTTT	CASSEGTGGINQPQHF	TRBD1	NA	TRBJ1-5	TRBV6-1
TGCGCCAGCAGCCAAGATCGGCAGGGGGCGACCTTTAATGAAAAACTGTTTTTT	CASSQDRQGATFNEKLFF	TRBD1	NA	TRBJ1-4	TRBV4-1
TGTGCCAGCAGCACACAGGGGGACCCCAACGAGACCCAGTACTTC	CASSTQGDPNETQYF	TRBD1	NA	TRBJ2-5	TRBV11-2
TGTGCCAGCAGTTTGGGGGGGACAGGTAATGAGCAGTTCTTC	CASSLGGTGNEQFF	NA	NA	TRBJ2-1	TRBV6-2/TRBV6-3
TGTGCCAGCAGCTATAGGACCACGGGGAATGAGCAGTTCTTC	CASSYRTTGNEQFF	NA	once	TRBJ2-1	TRBV7-2
TGTGCCAGCAGCTTAGGGAGGAACACTGAAGCTTTCTTT	CASSLGRNTEAFF	NA	NA	TRBJ1-1	TRBV7-2
TGCGCCAGCTCCGGGACAGACTCGTGGGAGCAGTACTTC	CASSGTDSWEQYF	TRBD1	NA	TRBJ2-7	TRBV4-1
TGTGCCTGGAGTCCTACTAGCGTATACTACGAGCAGTACTTC	CAWSPTSVYYEQYF	TRBD2	NA	TRBJ2-7	TRBV30
TGTGCCAGCAGTTTTACGGGGGGGCCCCAGCATTTT	CASSFTGGPQHF	NA	NA	TRBJ1-5	TRBV27
TGCGCCAGCAGCCAACCTCTCGCGGCGGGACAGGGATCCCCCGGGGAGCTGTTTTTT	CASSQPLAAGQGSPGELFF	TRBD1	NA	TRBJ2-2	TRBV4-3
TGTGCCAGCAGGCAACCGGGACAGGGGGTGTACGAGCAGTACTTC	CASRQPGQGVYEQYF	TRBD1	NA	TRBJ2-7	TRBV11-2
TGTGCCAGCAGCTCCAAGCGGTTTGCGATGACTGAAGCTTTCTTT	CASSSKRFAMTEAFF	NA	NA	TRBJ1-1	TRBV5-6
TGCGCCAGCAGCCAAGACCAGGGTAGTTGGACTGAAGCTTTCTTT	CASSQDQGSWTEAFF	NA	NA	TRBJ1-1	TRBV4-3
TGTGCCAGCAGCTTCGGTGGGGGGGAAGCGGCCGGCTACACCTTC	CASSFGGGEAAGYTF	NA	NA	TRBJ1-2	TRBV7-2
TGTGCTAGTGCCACAGGGGGGGAAGTCTCGCCCGGGGAGCTGTTTTTT	CASATGGEVSPGELFF	NA	NA	TRBJ2-2	TRBV12-5
TGTGCCAGCAGTCGGACAGTCCTGGGTGGGGCCAACGTCCTGACTTTC	CASSRTVLGGANVLTF	NA	NA	TRBJ2-6	TRBV5-4
TGTGCCAGCAGTCCAACCGGCGGGGGGAGCGCAGATACGCAGTATTTT	CASSPTGGGSADTQYF	TRBD2	NA	TRBJ2-3	TRBV4-2
TGTGCCTTACGGACAGACAACTATGGCTACACCTTC	CALRTDNYGYTF	NA	NA	TRBJ1-2	TRBV10-3
TGTGCCAGCAGCGACACCCGGGAAAAGGAAGCTTTCTTT	CASSDTREKEAFF	NA	NA	TRBJ1-1	TRBV2
TGTGCCAGTAGTCCCCGACAGGGTAAGGACTATGGCTACACCTTC	CASSPRQGKDYGYTF	TRBD1	NA	TRBJ1-2	TRBV19
TGTGCCAGCAGCCTTAAAGAGGGTTCACCCCTCCACTTT	CASSLKEGSPLHF	NA	NA	TRBJ1-6	TRBV11-3
TGTGCCAGCAGCCCTATAGGAGGGAGCTATGGCTACACCTTC	CASSPIGGSYGYTF	NA	NA	TRBJ1-2	TRBV7-9
TGTGCCACCAGCCCTGAAGCGGGAACGGTCACAGATACGCAGTATTTT	CATSPEAGTVTDTQYF	TRBD2	NA	TRBJ2-3	TRBV15
TGCGCCAGCAGCCTACTAGCGGGAGCTTTAGGAGAGACCCAGTACTTC	CASSLLAGALGETQYF	TRBD2	NA	TRBJ2-5	TRBV4-1
TGCGCCAGCAGCCTGGGAACAGGGGGAGGGATAGGATCACCCCTCCACTTT	CASSLGTGGGIGSPLHF	TRBD1	NA	TRBJ1-6	TRBV5-1
TGTGCCAGCAGCCGAAGCGGGGGGGTTGACAATGAGCAGTTCTTC	CASSRSGGVDNEQFF	TRBD2	NA	TRBJ2-1	TRBV7-8
TGTGCCAGCAGAGGGACGGAGGGCAACTACGAGCAGTACTTC	CASRGTEGNYEQYF	NA	NA	TRBJ2-7	TRBV2
TGTGCCAGCAGTCCCCAAGGGGGGGCTAATGAAAAACTGTTTTTT	CASSPQGGANEKLFF	NA	NA	TRBJ1-4	TRBV27
TGTGCCATCAGTGACTACGACTACAATGAGCAGTTCTTC	CAISDYDYNEQFF	NA	once	TRBJ2-1	TRBV10-3
TGTGCCAGTAACGCACAGGGAGGCAATCAGCCCCAGCATTTT	CASNAQGGNQPQHF	NA	NA	TRBJ1-5	TRBV19
TGTGCCACCAGCAGAGATCTAACCGGGGAGCTGTTTTTT	CATSRDLTGELFF	NA	NA	TRBJ2-2	TRBV15
TGTGCCAGCAGCTCACAGACTAGCGGGACCCCCCCAGATACGCAGTATTTT	CASSSQTSGTPPDTQYF	TRBD2	NA	TRBJ2-3	TRBV13
TGTGCCAGAGGGGTGGGGGACTGGGTTTCTGCAACTAATGAAAAACTGTTTTTT	CARGVGDWVSATNEKLFF	NA	NA	TRBJ1-4	TRBV14
TGTGCCAGTAGATCCCCTCTTATAGTCGGTGAGCAGTTCTTC	CASRSPLIVGEQFF	NA	NA	TRBJ2-1	TRBV19
TGTGCCAGCAGTTTTCTGGGGGCATCATCTAATGAAAAACTGTTTTTT	CASSFLGASSNEKLFF	NA	NA	TRBJ1-4	TRBV28
TGTGCCACCAGTGAATCCGGGGGGCGGAACACTGAAGCTTTCTTT	CATSESGGRNTEAFF	NA	NA	TRBJ1-1	TRBV24-1
TGTGCCAGCAGTCCCCGGACATTGGATACGCAGTATTTT	CASSPRTLDTQYF	NA	NA	TRBJ2-3	TRBV27
TGTGCCTGGTCCAGGGCTAGCGGCACTCACAAGGATACGCAGTATTTT	CAWSRASGTHKDTQYF	TRBD2	NA	TRBJ2-3	TRBV30
TGCAGCGTCGGGGAGTCCCAAGAGACCCAGTACTTC	CSVGESQETQYF	NA	NA	TRBJ2-5	TRBV29-1
TGCGCCAGCAGTGAGCTCGGACAGAACAATGAGCAGTTCTTC	CASSELGQNNEQFF	NA	few	TRBJ2-1	TRBV10-1